This TCR beta chain originates from a study of neurological immune-mediated disorders. Healthy control samples came from blood bank volunteers in Maryland, USA. Template-switch 5'RACE cDNA synthesis added a 10-nucleotide unique molecular identifier. TCRdb ran MiXCR on the 5' RACE reads and lists one entry per CDR3 protein. The sample has approximately 87,000 distinct CDR3 sequences; 11% to 15% are singletons. Per the germline V gene, CDR1 is MDHEN and CDR2 is SYDVKM. The CDR3 is made up of 16 amino acids. Trimming removed 3 bases from V and 6 bases from J, with 19 bases in between. Study-wide results and limits: Among expanded clones, no CDR3 amino acid sequences were shared across subjects, a pattern suggesting private repertoires in all groups.

This clonotype was seen a handful of times. Its antigen remains unknown. This chain connects TRBV28 to TRBJ2-3; D may be TRBD1 (5 bases). The origin of this receptor is a woman in her forties or fifties in good health. The sample taken for sequencing was PBMCs. The CDR3 region is CASSLGGAVAWDTQYF. CDR3 sequence (DNA): TGTGCCAGCAGTTTGGGTGGGGCAGTGGCCTGGGATACGCAGTATTTT.